This TCR beta chain was captured in a study of cytomegalovirus exposure and HLA in healthy donors (dated by TCRdb to 2016 to 2017). Notes on the research overall: In an earlier analysis of fewer than 750 of the donors, around 300 Gb of sequence data and just under 120 million unique TCR beta sequences from 150 million to 200 million T cells were reported. An early release that covered about 600 HLA-typed donors contained about 300 gigabases of sequencing data and about 84 million unique TCR sequences. The genetic ancestry cluster associated with self-reported Caucasian donors included over 65% of the roughly 390 genotyped donors. The study aimed to test whether cataloging public T cell receptors could reveal signatures of past pathogen exposure. The study used immunosequencing to profile the T cell repertoires of 670 or so subjects and linked those repertoires to cytomegalovirus serostatus. Besides the first cohort of approximately 670 subjects, a separate validation cohort made up of roughly 130 different subjects was used. To predict cytomegalovirus infection status, the study brought together high-throughput TCR immunosequencing, statistical association of individual TCRs with disease status, and machine learning. In a later analysis, previously published TCR beta repertoires from about 640 donors were re-analyzed and high-resolution HLA genotyping was added so that TCR occurrence patterns could be studied. In the later analysis, no new phenotypic data were used to find candidate immune exposures; instead, reliance was placed on TCR beta sequences and their occurrence across donors. An earlier analysis of 587 of the donors applied high-throughput TCR beta sequencing to assess whether each TCR beta V gene segment acted as functional or pseudogenic. Donor age, sex, ethnicity and CMV serostatus were compiled alongside the repertoire data. A later genetic analysis used genome-wide SNP genotypes for about 60% of the 666 donors, treating that subset as a discovery cohort. All discovery cohort repertoires had been generated using a single sequencing platform. HLA typing included class I and class II loci at four-digit resolution. Typing coverage varied by locus: roughly 620-640 donors for A, B, C, DRB1 and DQB1; 522 for DQA1; over 600 for DPA1; around 450 for DPB1. Roughly 5 DR-DQ haplotypes were handled as single units for association and clustering, since linkage in the cohort was strong. Across some 400 genotyped donors of the cohort, an average of approximately 220,000 unique TCR beta nucleotide sequences per donor were sequenced, and 15% to 20% of those sequences were non-productive.

On the study overall, not on this receptor specifically: A total of about 180 TCR beta chains were listed by the study as associated with cytomegalovirus. A later genetic analysis associated a missense DCLRE1C variant with V-gene and J-gene trimming of TCR beta chains, and an independent cohort replicated the association. Some IMGT-functional V segments, including TRBV6-2 and TRBV6-3, could not be distinguished by the 87-base-pair reads and were therefore excluded. Compared with equally common non-associated chains, HLA-associated TCR beta chains in a later analysis were more clonally expanded and had lower generation probabilities. The classifier was reported to diagnose cytomegalovirus status with high specificity and sensitivity in both the original and validation cohorts. In an earlier analysis of around 600 of the donors, most TCR beta V segments appeared in productive rearrangements about 87% or about 30% of the time, broadly matching IMGT annotations. This cohort had only TCR beta chains sequenced, and the lack of alpha or paired-chain data limited which features could be detected. Most TCR sequences were observed very rarely across donors, whereas some public TCRs were present in many individuals. A cluster of highly shared sequence variants was judged likely to be a technical artifact of the sequencing pipeline. Correlated functional status among segregating V segments might be attributable to linkage disequilibrium, but an unknown experimental factor could not be ruled out. In vitro tests confirmed that a few of the cytomegalovirus-associated TCR beta chains recognize cytomegalovirus antigens. Because counts were too low, 15 to 20 rarely observed V segments, including chromosome 9 orphons, were excluded from the earlier analysis of 587 of the donors. Immune exposure information for the cohort was limited to CMV serostatus. According to a later analysis, TCR association rates differed among HLA loci, with DRB1 alleles showing the most associated TCRs and HLA-C alleles showing the fewest. A later analysis associated about 16,000 TCR beta sequences with specific HLA alleles at a false discovery rate of 0.05. Because HLA typing was missing for some donors at each locus, association tests included only the typed subset. According to a later analysis, parvovirus B19, influenza, CMV and Epstein-Barr virus appeared linked to several top co-occurrence clusters. Most CMV-associated TCR beta chains appeared to be HLA-restricted in a later analysis, and the HLA associations seemed to be driven largely by CMV exposure. The presence/absence analyses assumed that sequencing depth was roughly uniform across donors, and that assumption may not be true. A further reported finding was that TCR beta sequences accurately predicted the HLA-A and HLA-B alleles for most subjects in the first cohort. In a later genetic analysis, fewer N-insertions in productive TCRs were reported among donors in an Asian-associated ancestry cluster than the roughly 670-donor mean. It was suggested by the authors that the approach could potentially be generalized to other disease states and immunological phenotypes. When HLA alleles, especially DR and DQ, strongly co-occurred, attributing TCR associations to individual alleles was difficult.

As concerns this clone: Its antigen is still unknown.

The germline V gene specifies SGHRS as CDR1 and YFSETQ as CDR2. The CDR3 spans 15 residues, from the cysteine through the phenylalanine. Only CDR3 DNA is held: 45 bases, read in frame from base 1. Germline trimming amounts to 4 bases on V and 4 bases on J, with 3 as the count of junction bases outside the gene matches. The cohort was made up of approximately 670 healthy bone marrow donors. At the time of sampling, all cohort members were nominally healthy, though unrecorded immune exposures were likely present. The donor was CMV seronegative and belonged to the group of under 400 seronegative cohort members. Each donor provided a peripheral blood sample, and peripheral blood mononuclear cells were used for TCR beta sequencing. The Qiagen DNeasy Blood Extraction Kit was used to extract genomic DNA from the blood cell samples. Library method: the immunoSEQ multiplex PCR assay. The multiplex PCR relied on a mix of 60 forward primers for TCR Vbeta segments and 13 reverse primers for TCR Jbeta segments. Amplification of the CDR3 region of rearranged TCR beta genes was performed with a multiplex PCR assay on genomic DNA. Amplified TCR beta libraries were sequenced as 87-base-pair reads on the Illumina HiSeq System. The paper's processing steps were these. In a later analysis, tens of millions of unique TCR beta chains were counted across the roughly 610 repertoires, and approximately 9.9 million of these chains were shared by at least two donors. Raw reads were error-corrected and collapsed into unique sequences by a nearest-neighbor algorithm in which closely related sequences were merged to remove PCR and sequencing errors. V, D and J gene segments were assigned by aligning CDR3 sequences to IMGT reference sequences. For a sequence to be retained, a match of at least six nucleotides was required to both a V gene segment and a J gene segment. A rearrangement was called productive if the CDR3 had no stop codons and remained in frame with V and J, and every other rearrangement was called non-productive. Following IMGT convention, CDR3 was defined as the stretch from the second conserved V-encoded cysteine to the conserved J-encoded phenylalanine. Sequences without an unambiguous match to a single V gene segment were excluded from the earlier analysis of about 600 of the donors. An earlier analysis of 587 of the donors classified V segments as functional when productive rearrangements were above 56.7% and as segregating when the standard deviation between donors was above 5%. A statistical classification framework was built for diagnosing cytomegalovirus status from the catalog of TCR beta chain sequences. In a later analysis, V and J genes were assigned by comparing TCR nucleotide sequences against IMGT/GENE-DB human TR gene sequences. Using the TCRdist pipeline, a later analysis assigned CDR3 sequences along with most-parsimonious VDJ recombination scenarios. A later analysis defined each TCR beta chain by its CDR3 amino acid sequence plus V-gene family, and excluded reads lacking a unique V-gene family. In a later analysis, 500 to 650 highly shared, low-generation-probability nucleotide sequences were removed to address suspected cross-contamination and a sequencing artifact. For each public chain, a later analysis derived a clonal expansion index from normalized ranks of inferred template counts within each repertoire. A later analysis computed generation probabilities with a VDJ recombination model fitted to out-of-frame rearrangements, and checked the results against IGoR. In a later analysis, hypergeometric tests were used to score TCR-TCR, TCR-HLA and TCR-CMV co-occurrence, with a repertoire-size bias correction applied to TCR pairs. To estimate false discovery rates, a later analysis permuted the HLA or CMV assignments 20 times. In a later analysis, co-occurring TCRs were grouped with DBSCAN, and TCRdist sequence similarity was added when clustering was performed within HLA-allele-positive subsets. Repertoires with fewer than 30,000 or more than 120,000 public chains, plus five repertoires with anomalous nucleotide sharing, were excluded from co-occurrence clustering. The clones in this table, taken by TCRdb from immuneACCESS, are in-frame only. Not every clone is retained; where verified, under half of the shortfall comes from an unresolved V gene, and the cause of the rest is unknown. V, J and clone size derive from that table, while D and trimming were established from the DNA sequence. The sample table records about 120,000 clones. The top ten hold roughly 3.5% of the sample.

What was sequenced was PBMCs. The source is a man younger than 35 in good health and CMV-seronegative. The rearranged chain carries TRBV5-1 and TRBJ2-5; 14 bases in the junction line up with TRBD2. The nucleotides are TGCGCCAGCAGCCAGGGACTAGCGGGAGTAGAGACCCAGTACTTC. Translated, it reads CASSQGLAGVETQYF.